This TCR beta chain was obtained from a study of cytomegalovirus exposure and HLA in healthy donors. Turning to this clone: Its antigen is not known.

This CDR3 is 15 amino acids long. The germline V gene has CDR1 SGHVS and CDR2 FQNEAQ. V trimming: 2 bases; J trimming: 4 bases; junction bases outside the gene matches: 6. Regarding the study as a whole: Most TCR sequences proved rare, with some public TCRs found in many donors. Reports indicate that TCR beta sequences accurately predicted the HLA-A and HLA-B alleles of most subjects. On later analysis, the bulk of CMV-associated TCR beta chains appeared to be HLA-restricted.

PCR was performed using 60 Vbeta and 13 Jbeta primers. Method: immunoSEQ multiplex PCR; TCRdb's copy keeps in-frame clones and lacks some. The sample lists about 200,000 clones, approximately 86% occurring once. The sequencing input was PBMCs. The TCR sequence derives from a woman aged 30 to 39 in good health and CMV-seronegative. This chain uses TRBV7-8 with TRBJ2-3, with 7 bases matching TRBD2. CDR3 sequence (DNA): TGTGCCAGCAGCTTATGGCGGGCGGGGGCAGATACGCAGTATTTT. Translated: CASSLWRAGADTQYF. Full variable domain (rest looked up from reference TRBV7-8 and TRBJ2-3): GAGVSQSPRYKVAKRGQDVALRCDPISGHVSLFWYQQALGQGPEFLTYFQNEAQLDKSGLPSDRFFAERPEGSVSTLKIQRTQQEDSAVYLCASSLWRAGADTQYFGPGTRLTVL.